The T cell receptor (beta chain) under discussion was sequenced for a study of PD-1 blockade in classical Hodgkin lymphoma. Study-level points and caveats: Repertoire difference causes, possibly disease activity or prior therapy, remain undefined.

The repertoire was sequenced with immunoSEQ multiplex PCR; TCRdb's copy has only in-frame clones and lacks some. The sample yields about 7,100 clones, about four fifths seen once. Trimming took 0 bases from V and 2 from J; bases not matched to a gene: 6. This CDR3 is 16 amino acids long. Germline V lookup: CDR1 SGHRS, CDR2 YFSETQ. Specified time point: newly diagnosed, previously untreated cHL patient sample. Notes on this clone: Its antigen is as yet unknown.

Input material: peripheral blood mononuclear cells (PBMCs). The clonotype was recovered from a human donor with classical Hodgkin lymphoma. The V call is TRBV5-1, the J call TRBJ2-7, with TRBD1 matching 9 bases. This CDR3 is CASSLAGGQGPYEQYF. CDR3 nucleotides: TGCGCCAGCAGCTTGGCCGGGGGACAGGGCCCCTACGAGCAGTACTTC.